The TCR beta chain described here comes from a study of blood T cell repertoires in COVID-19. Original processing notes: By means of reference gene primer amplification, nucleated cell counts were estimated. Here immunoSEQ multiplex PCR was the method, and the copy in TCRdb shows in-frame clones only, minus some. V and J calls and clone size are as listed in that table; D and trimming were resolved from the DNA. This repertoire shows about 190,000 clones, roughly nine tenths found once; its top ten account for about 1.1%. Germline trimming cut 2 bases from V and 9 bases from J; bases unmatched to any gene: 3. CDR1 is SGHTA and CDR2 is FQGTGA in the germline V gene. The length of the CDR3 is 15 residues.

Specimen: peripheral blood. This chain connects TRBV7-3 to TRBJ1-6, with 11 bases identical to TRBD1. The receptor was derived from a man aged 25 to 40 with acute or convalescent COVID-19. CDR3 coding DNA: TGTGCCAGCAGCTTAGAAGGACAGGGGGCTTCACCCCTCCACTTT. Its protein is CASSLEGQGASPLHF.